The next 24 T cell receptor beta chains were all read from a single sample in a study of shared clonotypes between healthy human individuals. Produced via immunoSEQ multiplex PCR; TCRdb's table is partial and in-frame only. The sample yields 2 million to 3 million clones, 80% to 95% seen once. The source material was naive CD4+ T cells from PBMCs. Subset denoted: CD45RA+ positively selected. These receptors all stem from a man aged 18 to 30 in good health. Some clones in this sample may be carry-over from other donors' samples.

On this clone: Additional DNA sequences in this sample encode the identical CDR3. The J gene is TRBJ2-1, the V gene TRBV7-2; D call uncertain. Germline-derived CDR1 and CDR2 are SGHTA and FQGNSA. The CDR3 length is 14 residues. V lost 3 bases to trimming and J lost 0 bases, with 6 bases between them. The CDR3 loop reads CASSFYGSYNEQFF. CDR3 DNA: TGTGCCAGCAGCTTTTACGGCTCCTACAATGAGCAGTTCTTC.

Concerning this clone itself: This CDR3 is also generated by other DNA sequences in the sample. This chain uses TRBV5-1 with TRBJ2-5; the D gene is possibly TRBD1 (6 bases). V was cut by 1 base and J by 5 bases, with 12 bases left in between. The CDR3 totals 14 residues. CDR1 and CDR2 from the germline V gene are SGHRS and YFSETQ. CDR3 sequence reads: CASSLSGAGETQYF. Here the CDR3 DNA reads TGCGCCAGCAGCTTGTCAGGGGCAGGGGAGACCCAGTACTTC.

The CDR3 spells CASSAGPGSNQPQHF. Written as DNA, the CDR3 is TGCGCCAGCAGCGCCGGACCCGGTAGCAATCAGCCCCAGCATTTT. V is TRBV5-1 and J is TRBJ1-5; D is undetermined. Trimming took 4 bases from V and 0 from J, leaving 11 bases between them. The CDR3 has 15 residues. Germline-derived CDR1 and CDR2 are SGHRS and YFSETQ.

A single count supports this clone. V and J are TRBV28 and TRBJ1-1, with 7 bases fitting TRBD1. The germline V gene encodes CDR1 MDHEN and CDR2 SYDVKM. With V trimmed by 6 bases and J by 5 bases, 9 bases remained unmatched. CDR3 length equals 14 residues. In DNA, the CDR3 is TGTGCCAGCAGCCTAGCAGGGGGGCAGACTGAAGCTTTCTTT. Amino acids: CASSLAGGQTEAFF.

The chain has TRBV4-3 and TRBJ2-2; D might be TRBD2 (6 bases). The CDR3 consists of 16 residues. V lost 1 base, J lost 7 bases, and 16 bases lay in between. In germline, CDR1 is LGHNA, CDR2 YSLEER. The CDR3 bases are TGCGCCAGCAGCCAAGCCCTTTGGCGGGAAATCGGGGAGCTGTTTTTT. Protein product: CASSQALWREIGELFF.

CDR3 in amino acids: CASSTNSGQGPYEQYF. In DNA form, the CDR3 reads TGTGCCAGCAGTACCAACTCGGGACAGGGACCCTACGAGCAGTACTTC. The chain combines TRBV28 with TRBJ2-7; 9 nucleotides line up with TRBD1. The CDR3 sequence is 16 residues long. Per the germline V gene, CDR1 is MDHEN and CDR2 is SYDVKM. V lost 5 bases, J lost 2 bases, and 10 bases stayed unmatched.

The V and J genes are TRBV4-3 and TRBJ2-3, with 10 bases matching TRBD2. The CDR3 length is 16 residues. V shed 1 base and J 4 bases; nucleotides not matched to a gene: 5. Per germline, CDR1 LGHNA and CDR2 YSLEER. The CDR3 loop is CASSQVVLAGADTQYF. The CDR3 DNA is TGCGCCAGCAGCCAAGTCGTCCTAGCGGGAGCAGATACGCAGTATTTT.

V gene TRBV5-5 combines with J gene TRBJ2-4; D unresolved. CDR3 length: 14 residues. Germline loops: CDR1 SGHKS, CDR2 YYEKEE (reference sequence). Trimming took 4 bases from V and 0 from J, leaving 8 bases between them. CDR3 nucleotide sequence: TGTGCCAGCAGCGCGTGGGGAGCCAAAAACATTCAGTACTTC. Translation gives CASSAWGAKNIQYF.

As for this clone: Other nucleotide sequences in the sample specify the same CDR3. The chain carries TRBV7-2 and TRBJ1-1; D not resolved. The CDR3 is made up of 14 amino acids. CDR1 SGHTA and CDR2 FQGNSA come from the germline V gene. Trimming stripped 1 base from V and 2 bases from J, with 8 bases between. The CDR3 nucleotides are TGTGCCAGCAGCTTAGGACCAGCTAACACTGAAGCTTTCTTT. Protein product: CASSLGPANTEAFF.

The V gene is TRBV7-6, the J gene TRBJ2-2; the match to TRBD2 covers 8 bases. V shed 1 base and J 6 bases; nucleotides not matched to a gene: 4. The CDR3 has 15 amino acids. Germline loops: CDR1 SGHVS, CDR2 FNYEAQ. In nucleotides, the CDR3 is TGTGCCAGCAGCTTAGAGGCGGGAGGCTCCGGGGAGCTGTTTTTT. It specifies CASSLEAGGSGELFF. The variable domain in full, completed from reference TRBV7-6 and TRBJ2-2, reads GAGVSQSPRYKVTKRGQDVALRCDPISGHVSLYWYRQALGQGPEFLTYFNYEAQQDKSGLPNDRFSAERPEGSISTLTIQRTEQRDSAMYRCASSLEAGGSGELFFGEGSRLTVL.

The V and J genes are TRBV5-4 and TRBJ2-2, with D maybe TRBD1 (7 bases). V lost 4 bases, J lost 1 base, and 17 bases lay in between. The CDR3 runs to 17 residues. The germline CDR1 and CDR2 sequences are SGHNT and YYREEE (reference sequence). The CDR3 loop is CASSAGSRQGNTGELFF. The CDR3 bases are TGTGCCAGCAGCGCGGGATCCCGACAGGGGAACACCGGGGAGCTGTTTTTT.

The chain links TRBV7-8 to TRBJ2-5, with 9 bases that match TRBD1. Unmatched junction bases numbered 14, after V lost 4 bases and J lost 11 bases. CDR1 and CDR2 (germline): SGHVS, FQNEAQ. CDR3 length: 15 residues. The CDR3 sequence: CASSSSGTGSIFQYF. In nucleotides, the CDR3 is TGTGCCAGCAGCTCCTCCGGGACAGGGTCGATTTTTCAGTACTTC.

This sequence joins TRBV9 and TRBJ2-1; D not resolved. The CDR3 runs 14 residues. Deletions cut 0 bases from V and 6 bases from J, with 10 bases between. The germline V gene has CDR1 SGDLS and CDR2 YYNGEE. The CDR3, as DNA: TGTGCCAGCAGCGTAGGTACTATAAGCAATGAGCAGTTCTTC. Protein product: CASSVGTISNEQFF.

V and J are TRBV7-9 and TRBJ2-1, with TRBD1 matching over 9 bases. CDR1 is SEHNR and CDR2 is FQNEAQ in the germline V gene (reference sequence). This CDR3 has 14 amino acids. J was trimmed by 8 bases and V by 5 bases; bases with no gene match: 7. The CDR3 DNA reads TGTGCCAGCAGCCCGGGACAGGGCAAGGATGAGCAGTTCTTC. This sequence encodes CASSPGQGKDEQFF. Variable domain in full (rest from reference TRBV7-9 and TRBJ2-1): DTGVSQNPRHKITKRGQNVTFRCDPISEHNRLYWYRQTLGQGPEFLTYFQNEAQLEKSRLLSDRFSAERPKGSFSTLEIQRTEQGDSAMYLCASSPGQGKDEQFFGPGTRLTVL.

The chain carries TRBV19 and TRBJ1-5, with D hard to call. With 7 bases removed from V and 0 bases from J, the gap between germline ends came to 13 bases. The CDR3 is 15 amino acids. The germline V gene encodes CDR1 LNHDA and CDR2 SQIVND (reference sequence). The CDR3: CASKSVWSSNQPQHF. DNA of the CDR3: TGTGCCAGTAAATCTGTATGGTCTAGCAATCAGCCCCAGCATTTT.

The J gene is TRBJ1-2, the V gene TRBV23-1; possible D gene TRBD1, 6 bases. TRBV23-1 is filed as an ORF, its function uncertain. The V end lost 3 bases, the J end lost 7 bases, and 15 bases lay between the germline ends. The length of the CDR3 is 14 residues. The CDR3 here is CASSHRPPRGGYTF. In nucleotides, the CDR3 is TGCGCCAGCAGTCATAGACCTCCCAGGGGTGGCTACACCTTC.

The J gene is TRBJ2-7, the V gene TRBV6-5, with a tentative D call TRBD1 (6 bases). With 2 bases removed from V and 12 bases from J, the gap between germline ends came to 17 bases. From germline, CDR1 is MNHEY and CDR2 SVGAGI. The CDR3 is made up of 13 amino acids. CDR3 in DNA: TGTGCCAGCAGTTACACCTGGACAGCCGCCGGGTACTTC. Translating it yields CASSYTWTAAGYF.

The rearrangement joins TRBV5-4 to TRBJ2-7, with 9 positions matching TRBD1. The junction had 12 bases not matched to a gene; V was cut back by 0 bases and J by 5 bases. From germline, CDR1 is SGHNT and CDR2 YYREEE (reference sequence). The CDR3 spans 17 residues. CDR3 sequence: CASSLAGDGTGGHEQYF. CDR3 coding DNA: TGTGCCAGCAGCTTGGCCGGGGATGGAACAGGGGGCCACGAGCAGTACTTC.

This rearrangement joins TRBV27 to TRBJ2-6; unclear D gene. Germline-derived CDR1 and CDR2 are MNHEY and SMNVEV (reference sequence). Trimming cost V 2 bases and J 4 bases, with 15 bases left between them. The CDR3 consists of 17 residues. CDR3 DNA sequence: TGTGCCAGCAGTTTACTATCGGCCCTAAGAGGGGCCAACGTCCTGACTTTC. As protein: CASSLLSALRGANVLTF.

This chain joins TRBV6-5 and TRBJ2-3, with D perhaps TRBD2 (6 bases). Germline V CDR1 and CDR2: MNHEY, SVGAGI. CDR3 size: 14 residues. Trimming cost V 7 bases and J 8 bases, with 19 bases left between them. This CDR3 reads CASKSDYSQGTQYF. For the CDR3, the DNA is TGTGCCAGCAAATCGGACTATTCTCAGGGTACGCAGTATTTT.

J is TRBJ2-1 and V is TRBV19, with TRBD2 matching over 8 bases. There are 17 residues in the CDR3. With V trimmed by 5 bases and J by 5 bases, 14 bases remained unmatched. The germline V gene has CDR1 LNHDA and CDR2 SQIVND (reference sequence). CDR3 protein: CASSRSASGSPHNEQFF. CDR3 nucleotides: TGTGCCAGTAGTCGATCAGCTAGCGGGTCGCCTCACAATGAGCAGTTCTTC.

V gene TRBV19 combines with J gene TRBJ2-2, with D tentatively TRBD1 (5 bases). V lost 3 bases, J lost 3 bases, and 11 bases lay in between. The CDR3 is 15 residues long. Germline values: CDR1 LNHDA, CDR2 SQIVND (reference sequence). The CDR3 here is CASSIGRADTGELFF. In DNA, the CDR3 is TGTGCCAGTAGTATCGGCAGGGCGGACACCGGGGAGCTGTTTTTT.

The chain carries TRBV5-1 and TRBJ2-2; no reliable D call. The CDR3 spans 18 residues. Germline loops: CDR1 SGHRS, CDR2 YFSETQ. Trimming took 1 base from V and 7 from J, leaving 23 bases between them. CDR3 residues: CASSLSLGQRIRFGELFF. CDR3 sequence (DNA): TGCGCCAGCAGCTTGTCCCTCGGCCAGAGAATTAGGTTCGGGGAGCTGTTTTTT.

This chain uses TRBV10-3 with TRBJ1-1, with 7 bases fitting TRBD1. Germline values: CDR1 ENHRY, CDR2 SYGVKD. V gave up 3 bases and J gave up 4 bases; unmatched junction bases: 11. The length of the CDR3 is 16 residues. Here the CDR3 reads CAISDGGRGQVTEAFF. CDR3 DNA sequence: TGTGCCATCAGTGATGGAGGTAGAGGACAGGTCACTGAAGCTTTCTTT.